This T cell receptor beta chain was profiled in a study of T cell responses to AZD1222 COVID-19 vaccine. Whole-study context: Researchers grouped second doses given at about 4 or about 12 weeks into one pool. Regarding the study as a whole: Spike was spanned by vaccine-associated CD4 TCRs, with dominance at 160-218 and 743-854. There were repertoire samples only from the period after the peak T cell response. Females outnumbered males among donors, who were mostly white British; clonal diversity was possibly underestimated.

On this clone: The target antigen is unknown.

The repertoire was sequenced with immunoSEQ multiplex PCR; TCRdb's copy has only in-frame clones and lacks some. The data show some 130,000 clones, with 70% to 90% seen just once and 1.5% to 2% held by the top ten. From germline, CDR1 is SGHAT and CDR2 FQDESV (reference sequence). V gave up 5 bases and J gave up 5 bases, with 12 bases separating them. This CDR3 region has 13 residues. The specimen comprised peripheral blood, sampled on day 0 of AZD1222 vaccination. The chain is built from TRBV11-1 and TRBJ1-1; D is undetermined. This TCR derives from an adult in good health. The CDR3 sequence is CASSDNGRTEAFF. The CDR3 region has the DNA TGTGCCAGCAGCGATAACGGAAGGACTGAAGCTTTCTTT. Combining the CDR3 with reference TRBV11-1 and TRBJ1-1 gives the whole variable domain EAEVAQSPRYKITEKSQAVAFWCDPISGHATLYWYRQILGQGPELLVQFQDESVVDDSQLPKDRFSAERLKGVDSTLKIQPAELGDSAMYLCASSDNGRTEAFFGQGTRLTVV.